The TCR beta chain described here comes from a study of shared clonotypes between healthy human individuals. Study background: Each donor's CD8 memory used one plate, CD8 naive two, each CD4 subset three.

TCRdb keeps only in-frame clones here, not all; method: immunoSEQ multiplex PCR. The table has about 960,000 clones, more than 75% seen once; the top ten hold about 1.5%. The CDR3 totals 14 residues. V lost 1 base and J 4 bases, leaving 8 bases between the germline ends. Germline lookup yields CDR1 MGHRA and CDR2 YSYEKL. This clone was counted between two and nine times. This receptor was identified in a man younger than 35 in good health. The gene calls are TRBV4-1 and TRBJ1-5, with D uncertain. Sequenced: memory CD4+ T cells sorted from blood. Subset described: CD45RA-negative fraction. Here the CDR3 reads CASSQAYLNQPQHF. The CDR3 DNA is TGCGCCAGCAGCCAAGCATACTTGAATCAGCCCCAGCATTTT.